The clone carrying this TCR beta chain has just one count. The same CDR3 arises from other DNA sequences in this sample as well. Using immunoSEQ multiplex PCR, the repertoire was profiled, and TCRdb retains in-frame clones only, with some absent. The data hold some 2,500,000 clones, with 93% observed a single time. The data are from a study of shared clonotypes between healthy human individuals. The donor population consisted of healthy HIV-negative adults with no recent acute infections or vaccinations. CDR1 and CDR2 (germline): SGHRS, YFSETQ. Trimming at V came to 4 bases and at J to 2 bases, leaving 1 base not matched to a gene. This CDR3 is 15 amino acids long.

This clonotype originated in a man between 18 and 35 years old in good health. Some clones in this sample may be carry-over from other donors' samples. The sequenced material came from naive CD4+ T cells from PBMCs. Subset meaning: CD45RA+ positively selected. J is TRBJ2-1 and V is TRBV5-1; TRBD2 matches 12 bases. The CDR3 DNA reads TGCGCCAGCAGCAGGACTAGCGGGACCTACAATGAGCAGTTCTTC. Protein sequence: CASSRTSGTYNEQFF.